One TCR beta chain is described in this entry. The data derive from a study of T cell changes during pregnancy in multiple sclerosis. Assay: immunoSEQ multiplex PCR; the TCRdb copy retains only in-frame clones and omits some. Here the sample spans about 83,000 clones, about 91% being singletons. The V gene's germline CDR1 is MGHDK and CDR2 SYGVNS. Trimming removed 3 bases at V and 2 bases at J, with 12 bases between. The CDR3 runs to 15 residues. This TCR was recovered from a female donor in good health, serving as a control in a pregnancy study. Some clones in this sample may be carry-over from other donors' samples. The specimen comprised PBMCs, sampled in the first trimester of pregnancy. The rearrangement uses TRBV25-1 and TRBJ2-3, with D tentatively TRBD2 (6 bases). CDR3 in amino acids: CASSEEGGVTDTQYF. DNA of the CDR3: TGTGCCAGCAGTGAGGAGGGCGGAGTCACAGATACGCAGTATTTT.